This record looks at one TCR beta chain sequence and its context. Its antigen is not known. The sample is drawn from a study of OX40 agonist ivuxolimab in advanced cancers. Study-level information: Patients received the agonistic anti-OX40 (CD134) antibody ivuxolimab.

Study-wide results and caveats: Normalized T-cell clonal expansion was also low in a subset of nonresponders.

Only in-frame clones appear in the TCRdb table, and some are missing; sequencing was by immunoSEQ multiplex PCR. The sample includes tens of thousands of clones, roughly 86% of them seen just once. The trim removed 2 bases at V and 13 bases at J, leaving 7 bases unmatched. Germline lookup yields CDR1 SGHTA and CDR2 FQGNSA. The CDR3 extends over 13 amino acids. The sample consisted of CD4+ or CD8+ T cells sorted from blood, taken in a trial of the OX40 agonist ivuxolimab. The clonotype originates from an adult with an advanced solid tumor such as melanoma, head and neck, liver or kidney cancer. The genes are TRBV7-2 and TRBJ2-1; 8 bases fit TRBD2. CDR3 nucleotide sequence: TGTGCCAGCAGCTTACCGTGGGCGGGGGGCCAGTTCTTC. It translates to CASSLPWAGGQFF.